This T cell receptor beta chain was observed in a study of cytomegalovirus exposure and HLA in healthy donors. The length of the CDR3 is 18 residues. Looked up from germline, CDR1 is ENHRY and CDR2 is SYGVKD. V shed 6 bases, J shed 6 bases, and the junction held 16 bases outside the gene matches. The PCR ran on 60 Vbeta and 13 Jbeta primers. Using immunoSEQ multiplex PCR, the repertoire was profiled, and TCRdb retains in-frame clones only, with some absent. This sample carries approximately 130,000 clones, less than 80% of them seen once, and the ten largest clones take approximately 2%. Donors counted as nominally healthy when sampled, yet unrecorded immune exposures were likely.

The sequence was obtained from a female donor in good health and CMV-seropositive. The sample was PBMCs. This chain joins TRBV10-3 and TRBJ2-7, with TRBD2 identical over 14 bases. CDR3: CAIRRPTSGRARSGEQYF. The CDR3 bases are TGTGCCATCAGGCGACCGACTAGCGGGAGGGCGCGGTCCGGCGAGCAGTACTTC.